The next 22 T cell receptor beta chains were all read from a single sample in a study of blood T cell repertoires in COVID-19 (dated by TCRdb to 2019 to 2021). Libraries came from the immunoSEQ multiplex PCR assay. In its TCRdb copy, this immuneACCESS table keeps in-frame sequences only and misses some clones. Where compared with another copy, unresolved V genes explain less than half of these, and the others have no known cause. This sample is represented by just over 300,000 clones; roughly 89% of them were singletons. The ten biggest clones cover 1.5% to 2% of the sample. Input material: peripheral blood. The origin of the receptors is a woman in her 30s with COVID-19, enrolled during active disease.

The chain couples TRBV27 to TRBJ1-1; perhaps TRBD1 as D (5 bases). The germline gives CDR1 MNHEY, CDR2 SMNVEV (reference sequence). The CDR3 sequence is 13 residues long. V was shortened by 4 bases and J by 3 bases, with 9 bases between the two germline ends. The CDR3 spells CASSYSGHTEAFF. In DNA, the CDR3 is TGTGCCAGCAGTTATTCAGGGCACACTGAAGCTTTCTTT.

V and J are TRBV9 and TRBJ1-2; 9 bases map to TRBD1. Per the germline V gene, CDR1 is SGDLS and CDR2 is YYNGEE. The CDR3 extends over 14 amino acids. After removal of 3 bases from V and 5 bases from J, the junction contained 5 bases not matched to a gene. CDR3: CASSAQQGAYGYTF. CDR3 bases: TGTGCCAGCAGCGCCCAACAGGGGGCGTATGGCTACACCTTC. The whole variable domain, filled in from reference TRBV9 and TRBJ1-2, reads DSGVTQTPKHLITATGQRVTLRCSPRSGDLSVYWYQQSLDQGLQFLIQYYNGEERAKGNILERFSAQQFPDLHSELNLSSLELGDSALYFCASSAQQGAYGYTFGSGTRLTVV.

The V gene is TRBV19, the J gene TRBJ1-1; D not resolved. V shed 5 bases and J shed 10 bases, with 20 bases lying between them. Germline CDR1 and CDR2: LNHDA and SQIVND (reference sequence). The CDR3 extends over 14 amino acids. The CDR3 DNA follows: TGTGCCAGTAGTCCCCCCCTCGGGTTTTGGGTAGCTTTCTTT. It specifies CASSPPLGFWVAFF.

DNA for the CDR3: TGTGCTAGTGAGATCCCAGGGAACACTGAAGCTTTCTTT. It translates to CASEIPGNTEAFF. The V call is TRBV12-5, the J call TRBJ1-1; D is undetermined. V dropped 7 bases and J dropped 1 base, with 10 bases sitting between them. CDR1 and CDR2 from the germline V gene are LGHNT and FRNRAP. The CDR3 runs to 13 residues.

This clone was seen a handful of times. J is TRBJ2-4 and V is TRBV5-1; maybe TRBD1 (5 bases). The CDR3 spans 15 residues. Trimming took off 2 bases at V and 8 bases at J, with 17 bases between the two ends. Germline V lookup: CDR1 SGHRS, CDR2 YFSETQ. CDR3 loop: CASSFGWVRDDIQYF. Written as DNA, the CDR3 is TGCGCCAGCAGCTTTGGATGGGTCAGGGATGACATTCAGTACTTC.

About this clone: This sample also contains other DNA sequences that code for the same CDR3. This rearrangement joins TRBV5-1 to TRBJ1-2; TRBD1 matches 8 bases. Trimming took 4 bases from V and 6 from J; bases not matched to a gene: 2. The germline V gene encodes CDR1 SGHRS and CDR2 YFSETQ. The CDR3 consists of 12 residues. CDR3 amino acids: CASSPDRDGYTF. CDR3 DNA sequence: TGCGCCAGCAGCCCGGACAGGGATGGCTACACCTTC. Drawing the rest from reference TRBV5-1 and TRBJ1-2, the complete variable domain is KAGVTQTPRYLIKTRGQQVTLSCSPISGHRSVSWYQQTPGQGLQFLFEYFSETQRNKGNFPGRFSGRQFSNSRSEMNVSTLELGDSALYLCASSPDRDGYTFGSGTRLTVV.

CDR3 in DNA: TGTGCCAGCAGTGGACTAGCGGACACCGGGGAGCTGTTTTTT. Translated: CASSGLADTGELFF. The chain carries TRBV11-1 and TRBJ2-2; TRBD2 agrees at 10 bases. V shed 6 bases and J 3 bases; nucleotides not matched to a gene: 1. CDR1 and CDR2 (germline): SGHAT, FQDESV (reference sequence). CDR3 length: 14 residues.

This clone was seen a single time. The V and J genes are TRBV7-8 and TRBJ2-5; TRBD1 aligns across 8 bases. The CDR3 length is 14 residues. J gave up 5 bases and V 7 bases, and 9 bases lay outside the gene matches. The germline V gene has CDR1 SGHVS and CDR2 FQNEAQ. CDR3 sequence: CASTPGGTFETQYF. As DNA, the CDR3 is TGTGCCAGCACCCCAGGGGGCACATTTGAGACCCAGTACTTC.

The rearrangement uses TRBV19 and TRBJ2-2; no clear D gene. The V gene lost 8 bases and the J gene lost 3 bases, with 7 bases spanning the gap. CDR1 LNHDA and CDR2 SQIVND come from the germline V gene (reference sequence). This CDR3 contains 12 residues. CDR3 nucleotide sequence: TGTGCCAGTCTAAAAGACACCGGGGAGCTGTTTTTT. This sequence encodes CASLKDTGELFF.

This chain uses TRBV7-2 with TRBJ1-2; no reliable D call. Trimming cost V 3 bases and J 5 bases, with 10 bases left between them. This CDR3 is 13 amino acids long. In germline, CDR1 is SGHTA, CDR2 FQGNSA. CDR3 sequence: CASSFDGKYGYTF. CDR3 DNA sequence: TGTGCCAGCAGCTTTGACGGGAAATATGGCTACACCTTC.

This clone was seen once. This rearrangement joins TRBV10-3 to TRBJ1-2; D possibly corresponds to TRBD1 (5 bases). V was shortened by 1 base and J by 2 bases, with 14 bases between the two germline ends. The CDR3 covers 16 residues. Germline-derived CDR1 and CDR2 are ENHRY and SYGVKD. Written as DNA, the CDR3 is TGTGCCATCAGTGAGTTTACAGGACAACAGAACTATGGCTACACCTTC. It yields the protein CAISEFTGQQNYGYTF.

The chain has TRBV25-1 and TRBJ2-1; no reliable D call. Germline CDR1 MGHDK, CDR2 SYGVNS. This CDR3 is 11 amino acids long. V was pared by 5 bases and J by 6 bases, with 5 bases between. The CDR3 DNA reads TGTGCCAGCAGTCGGGTCAATGAGCAGTTCTTC. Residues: CASSRVNEQFF.

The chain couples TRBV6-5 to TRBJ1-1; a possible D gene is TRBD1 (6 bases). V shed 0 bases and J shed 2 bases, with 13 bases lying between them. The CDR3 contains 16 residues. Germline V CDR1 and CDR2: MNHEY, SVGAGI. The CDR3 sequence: CASSYSGVGQNTEAFF. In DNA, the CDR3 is TGTGCCAGCAGTTACTCGGGGGTGGGACAAAACACTGAAGCTTTCTTT.

The CDR3 protein is CASKGEGTGELFF. Written as DNA, the CDR3 is TGTGCCAGCAAAGGGGAGGGGACCGGGGAGCTGTTTTTT. J is TRBJ2-2 and V is TRBV2, with TRBD2 matching over 7 bases. Germline V gene sequence: CDR1 SNHLY, CDR2 FYNNEI. J gave up 5 bases and V 7 bases, and 4 bases lay outside the gene matches. The CDR3 has 13 amino acids.

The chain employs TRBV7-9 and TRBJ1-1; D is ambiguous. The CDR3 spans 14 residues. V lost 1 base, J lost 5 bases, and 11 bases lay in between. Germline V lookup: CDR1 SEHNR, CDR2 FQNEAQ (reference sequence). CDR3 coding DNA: TGTGCCAGCAGCTTAGGGCGGGCAGAGACTGAAGCTTTCTTT. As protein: CASSLGRAETEAFF. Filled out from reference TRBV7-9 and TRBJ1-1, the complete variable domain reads DTGVSQNPRHKITKRGQNVTFRCDPISEHNRLYWYRQTLGQGPEFLTYFQNEAQLEKSRLLSDRFSAERPKGSFSTLEIQRTEQGDSAMYLCASSLGRAETEAFFGQGTRLTVV.

This chain's CDR3 is CASSPLGQRSNEKLFF. In DNA, the CDR3 is TGTGCCAGCAGCCCACTGGGACAGAGGTCTAATGAAAAACTGTTTTTT. The rearrangement joins TRBV7-9 to TRBJ1-4; 7 bases fit TRBD1. This CDR3 comprises 16 residues. The J segment lost 3 bases and the V segment lost 5 bases, leaving 9 bases of the junction unmatched. Per germline, CDR1 SEHNR and CDR2 FQNEAQ (reference sequence).

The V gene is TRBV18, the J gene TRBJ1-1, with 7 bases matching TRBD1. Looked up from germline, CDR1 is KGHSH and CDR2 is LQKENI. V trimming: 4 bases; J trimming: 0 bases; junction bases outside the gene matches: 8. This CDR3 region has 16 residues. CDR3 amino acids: CASSLNSQGMNTEAFF. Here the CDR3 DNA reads TGTGCCAGCTCACTAAACTCACAGGGGATGAACACTGAAGCTTTCTTT.

The CDR3 reads CASSVTGYVSYTQYF. The CDR3 region has the DNA TGTGCCAGCAGTGTCACAGGGTATGTCTCATATACGCAGTATTTT. The chain is built from TRBV27 and TRBJ2-3; possible D gene TRBD1, 6 bases. Trimming cost V 5 bases and J 7 bases, with 19 bases left between them. From germline, CDR1 is MNHEY and CDR2 SMNVEV (reference sequence). This CDR3 is 15 amino acids long.

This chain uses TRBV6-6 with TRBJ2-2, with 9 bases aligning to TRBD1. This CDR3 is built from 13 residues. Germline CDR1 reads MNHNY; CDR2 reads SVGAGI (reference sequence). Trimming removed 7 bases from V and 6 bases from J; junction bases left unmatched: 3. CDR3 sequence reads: CASTGQGSGELFF. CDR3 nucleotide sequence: TGTGCCAGCACCGGACAGGGGTCCGGGGAGCTGTTTTTT.

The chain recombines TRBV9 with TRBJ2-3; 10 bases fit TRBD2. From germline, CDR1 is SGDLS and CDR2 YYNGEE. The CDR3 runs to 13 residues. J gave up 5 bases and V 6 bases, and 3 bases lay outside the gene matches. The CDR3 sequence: CASMRLAGDTQYF. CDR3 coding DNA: TGTGCCAGCATGAGACTAGCGGGAGATACGCAGTATTTT.

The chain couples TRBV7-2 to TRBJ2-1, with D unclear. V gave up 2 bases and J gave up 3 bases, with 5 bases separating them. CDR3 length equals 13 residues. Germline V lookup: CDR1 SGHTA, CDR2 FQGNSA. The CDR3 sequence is CASSLNFYNEQFF. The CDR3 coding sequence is TGTGCCAGCAGCTTAAACTTCTACAATGAGCAGTTCTTC.

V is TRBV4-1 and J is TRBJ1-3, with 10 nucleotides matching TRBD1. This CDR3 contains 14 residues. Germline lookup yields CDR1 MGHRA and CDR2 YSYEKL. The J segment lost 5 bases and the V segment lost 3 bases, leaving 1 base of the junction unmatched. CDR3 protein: CASSHDRGRNTIYF. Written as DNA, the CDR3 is TGCGCCAGCAGCCATGACAGGGGGCGAAACACCATATATTTT.